This T cell receptor beta chain is drawn from a study of human T cells and chemical hapten exposure. Study details: Diphenylcyclopropenone, dosed weekly to the scalp, was given to patients throughout the approximately 22-week study.

Stated time point: pre-sensitization, week 0. Noted treatment: therapeutic diphenylcyclopropenone sensitization with weekly scalp DPC. Sequencing started from total RNA isolated from unfractionated whole blood. What the library attached to individual cDNA molecules were unique molecular identifiers. MiXCR was run by TCRdb on the RACE reads, yielding one entry per CDR3 protein. The sample records over 300,000 distinct CDR3 sequences, less than 6.5% being singletons. The V segment lost 8 bases and the J segment 0 bases; nucleotides outside the gene matches: 6. Germline-derived CDR1 and CDR2 are ENHRY and SYGVKD. This CDR3 is 14 amino acids long.

J is TRBJ1-2 and V is TRBV10-3; 7 nucleotides align to TRBD1. This TCR was sampled from a woman in her 50s with alopecia areata. Some clones in this sample may be carry-over from other donors' samples. The material sequenced was whole blood, taken in connection with sensitization to the hapten diphenylcyclopropenone (DPC). The CDR3 loop is CAIGTAATNYGYTF. The CDR3 DNA reads TGTGCCATCGGGACAGCGGCTACTAACTATGGCTACACCTTC.